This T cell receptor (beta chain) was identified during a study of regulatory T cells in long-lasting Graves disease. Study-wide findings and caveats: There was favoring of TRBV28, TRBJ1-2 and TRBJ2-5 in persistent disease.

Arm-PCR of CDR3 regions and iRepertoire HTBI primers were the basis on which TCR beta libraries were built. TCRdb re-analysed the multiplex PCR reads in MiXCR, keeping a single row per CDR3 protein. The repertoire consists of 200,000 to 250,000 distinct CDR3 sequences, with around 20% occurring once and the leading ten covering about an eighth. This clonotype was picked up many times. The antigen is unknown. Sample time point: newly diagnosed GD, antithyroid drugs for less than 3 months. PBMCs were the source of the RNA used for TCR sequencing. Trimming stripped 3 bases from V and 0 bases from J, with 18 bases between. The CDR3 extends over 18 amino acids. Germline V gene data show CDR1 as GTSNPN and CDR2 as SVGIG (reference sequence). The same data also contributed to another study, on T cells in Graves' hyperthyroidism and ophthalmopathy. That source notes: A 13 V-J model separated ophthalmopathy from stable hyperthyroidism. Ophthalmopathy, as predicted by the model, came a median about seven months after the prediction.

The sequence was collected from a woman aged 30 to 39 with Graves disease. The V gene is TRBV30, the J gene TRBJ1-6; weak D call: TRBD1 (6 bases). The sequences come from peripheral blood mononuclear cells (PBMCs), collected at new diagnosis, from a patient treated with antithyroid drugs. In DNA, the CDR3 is TGTGCCTGGAGAACAGGGTACCCAGAGAGCTCCTATAATTCACCCCTCCACTTT. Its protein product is CAWRTGYPESSYNSPLHF. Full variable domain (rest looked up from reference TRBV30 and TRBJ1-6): SQTIHQWPATLVQPVGSPLSLECTVEGTSNPNLYWYRQAAGRGLQLLFYSVGIGQISSEVPQNLSASRPQDRQFILSSKKLLLSDSGFYLCAWRTGYPESSYNSPLHFGNGTRLTVT.